A selection of T cell receptor beta chains follows, all from one sample in a study of T cell repertoires in cytomegalovirus infection. TCRdb used MiXCR to reprocess the reads, holding one entry per CDR3 protein. The data contain about 150,000 distinct CDR3 sequences, 20% to 30% of them singletons. The sequencing sample was made of PBMCs. The receptor source for this set is a human donor in good health (CMV status not recorded). Some clones in this sample may be carry-over from other donors' samples. CDR3s include the opening cysteine and the closing phenylalanine or tryptophan. D genes are given only for firm matches. Clone size is given for some rows only: seen once, a few or many times, or a class if the clone is expanded.

V gene,J gene,clone size,D gene,CDR3 DNA,CDR3 protein
TRBV20-1,TRBJ2-3,NA,NA,TGCAGTGCTAGAGATCCCCAGCGGAGGGGCACAGATACGCAGTATTTT,CSARDPQRRGTDTQYF
TRBV28,TRBJ2-7,NA,TRBD1,TGTGCCAGCAGTTTTACGGGACAGCTTCGCTCCTACGAGCAGTACTTC,CASSFTGQLRSYEQYF
TRBV7-9,TRBJ2-1,NA,NA,TGTGCCAGCAGCTTCCAAGGCAGGGGCTACTACAATGAGCAGTTCTTC,CASSFQGRGYYNEQFF
TRBV10-3,TRBJ1-5,NA,NA,TGTGCCATCAGTGAGAGGGGCTATAGCAATCAGCCCCAGCATTTT,CAISERGYSNQPQHF
TRBV3-1,TRBJ2-3,few,NA,TGTGCCAGCAGCCAATCCCGGTCGGGACTCATGACAGATACGCAGTATTTT,CASSQSRSGLMTDTQYF
TRBV10-3,TRBJ1-5,few,TRBD1,TGTGCCACAAAAACAGGGGGCAGCAATCAGCCCCAGCATTTT,CATKTGGSNQPQHF
TRBV12-3/TRBV12-4,TRBJ2-5,NA,NA,TGTGCCAGCAGTCGAAGCGGGCTGGAGACCCAGTACTTC,CASSRSGLETQYF
TRBV18,TRBJ1-1,NA,NA,TGTGCCAGCTCACCATTGCCGGCTAGGAACACTGAAGCTTTCTTT,CASSPLPARNTEAFF
TRBV29-1,TRBJ2-1,NA,NA,TGCAGCGTTGTGGGGCGGAATGAGCAGTTCTTC,CSVVGRNEQFF
TRBV12-3/TRBV12-4,TRBJ2-3,NA,TRBD2,TGTGCCAGCAGTTTTACTAGCGTCACAGATACGCAGTATTTT,CASSFTSVTDTQYF
TRBV28,TRBJ1-5,NA,NA,TGTGCCAGCAGTTTCTTAGGGGGTGGCAATCAGCCCCAGCATTTT,CASSFLGGGNQPQHF
TRBV5-1,TRBJ1-1,NA,NA,TGCGCCAGCAGCTTGGGTTCTGGGGACAAGAGGCTCGGAGCTTTCTTT,CASSLGSGDKRLGAFF
TRBV20-1,TRBJ2-1,NA,NA,TGCAGTGCCCCGGACCACAATGAGCAGTTCTTC,CSAPDHNEQFF
TRBV7-9,TRBJ2-1,NA,NA,TGTGCCAGCAGCTTAGCAGCAGGGGCCCACAATGAGCAGTTCTTC,CASSLAAGAHNEQFF
TRBV7-3,TRBJ1-5,many,NA,TGTGCCAGCAGCCGGAAAGGGGTAGAACAGCCCCAGCATTTT,CASSRKGVEQPQHF
TRBV7-3,TRBJ2-2,many,NA,TGTGCCAGCAGCTCAAATAAGGGGTCCGGGGAGCTGTTTTTT,CASSSNKGSGELFF
TRBV12-3/TRBV12-4,TRBJ2-1,NA,NA,TGTGCCAGCAGTTTCTGGGGGGCCCCTTACAATGAGCAGTTCTTC,CASSFWGAPYNEQFF
TRBV6-6,TRBJ2-1,NA,NA,TGTGCCAGCGCCTTACTCGACAATGAGCAGTTCTTC,CASALLDNEQFF
TRBV7-6,TRBJ1-1,few,TRBD1,TGTGCCAGCAGCTTAGCCGGACAGGGATCCGGCACTGAAGCTTTCTTT,CASSLAGQGSGTEAFF
TRBV6-5,TRBJ2-5,NA,NA,TGTGCCAGCAGTTCATCCTCGCCCGGGAAGACCCAGTACTTC,CASSSSSPGKTQYF
TRBV7-8,TRBJ2-3,medium-sized,TRBD2,TGTGCCAGCAGCGGAACCGGGACTAGCGAAAGAGATACGCAGTATTTT,CASSGTGTSERDTQYF
TRBV5-5,TRBJ1-1,NA,NA,TGTGCCAGCAGCAAAATAGACGGGAGCACTGAAGCTTTCTTT,CASSKIDGSTEAFF
TRBV7-9,TRBJ2-1,NA,TRBD2,TGTGCCAGCACTAGCGGGGGGCAGAGCTCCTACAATGAGCAGTTCTTC,CASTSGGQSSYNEQFF
TRBV6-1,TRBJ2-3,NA,NA,TGTGCCAGCACGGCGGGCCCAGATACGCAGTATTTT,CASTAGPDTQYF
TRBV29-1,TRBJ2-7,NA,NA,TGCAGCGTTGAGGGGCCCCCCCCAGGCCACGAGCAGTACTTC,CSVEGPPPGHEQYF
TRBV7-8,TRBJ2-5,many,TRBD1,TGTGCCAGCAGCGTCCAGGGGGCTGGAGAGACCCAGTACTTC,CASSVQGAGETQYF
TRBV7-9,TRBJ2-7,NA,NA,TGTGCCAGCAGCTTATCGGGGGGCAACCCCTACGAGCAGTACTTC,CASSLSGGNPYEQYF
TRBV7-9,TRBJ2-1,few,TRBD1,TGTGCCAGCAGCTCAGACAGGGCACCCTACAATGAGCAGTTCTTC,CASSSDRAPYNEQFF
TRBV19,TRBJ2-1,many,NA,TGTGCCAGTAGTTCGACCCTGGGGCGGGTGAATGAGCAGTTCTTC,CASSSTLGRVNEQFF
TRBV5-1,TRBJ2-7,few,NA,TGCGCCAGCAGCTTGCGTATAGAGGGAGACTACGAGCAGTACTTC,CASSLRIEGDYEQYF
TRBV7-2,TRBJ2-5,many,TRBD2,TGTGCCAGCAGCTTGGTCACTAGCGATGAGACCCAGTACTTC,CASSLVTSDETQYF
TRBV5-1,TRBJ2-3,NA,NA,TGCGCCAGCAGCGGCACGTTCACAGATACGCAGTATTTT,CASSGTFTDTQYF
TRBV7-9,TRBJ2-7,NA,TRBD1,TGTGCCAGCAGCTGGGACAGGGAGGACGAGCAGTACTTC,CASSWDREDEQYF
TRBV20-1,TRBJ2-7,once,TRBD2,TGCAGTGCTCTTACTAGCGACTCCTACGAGCAGTACTTC,CSALTSDSYEQYF
TRBV7-3,TRBJ2-2,NA,TRBD1,TGTGCCAGCAGCCTCAGACATGGACAGGGTGGCACCGGGGAGCTGTTTTTT,CASSLRHGQGGTGELFF
TRBV14,TRBJ2-6,NA,NA,TGTGCCAGCAGCCAAGGGGGGAGACCTTGGGCCAACGTCCTGACTTTC,CASSQGGRPWANVLTF
TRBV6-2/TRBV6-3,TRBJ2-1,NA,TRBD1,TGTGCCACCATTAGGACAGGCTCCTACAATGAGCAGTTCTTC,CATIRTGSYNEQFF
TRBV7-2,TRBJ1-1,many,NA,TGTGCCAGCAGGCCCCAGGCGGTGAACACTGAAGCTTTCTTT,CASRPQAVNTEAFF
TRBV12-3/TRBV12-4,TRBJ2-4,few,NA,TGTGCCAGCAGTTTAGGTATCGGGGGAAACATTCAGTACTTC,CASSLGIGGNIQYF
TRBV7-2,TRBJ2-7,NA,TRBD1,TGTGCCAGCAGGTCCGGGACAGGGGGTTTCGGTGAGCAGTACTTC,CASRSGTGGFGEQYF
TRBV7-2,TRBJ2-7,NA,TRBD1,TGTGCCAGCAGCCCCGGGGACAGAAGCTACGAGCAGTACTTC,CASSPGDRSYEQYF
TRBV7-6,TRBJ2-1,NA,TRBD1,TGTGCCAGCAGCCTTGGACAGGGGTGGGATGAGCAGTTCTTC,CASSLGQGWDEQFF
TRBV24-1,TRBJ2-3,many,NA,TGTGCCACCAGTGATTTTAATTCGGCGGGGCTCACAGATACGCAGTATTTT,CATSDFNSAGLTDTQYF
TRBV12-3/TRBV12-4,TRBJ2-5,few,NA,TGTGCCAGCAGTCCTTCGAGAAGGGGCGGGACCCAGTACTTC,CASSPSRRGGTQYF
TRBV6-5,TRBJ1-2,NA,NA,TGTGCCAGCGGGTATAACTATGGCTACACCTTC,CASGYNYGYTF
TRBV4-1,TRBJ2-3,NA,NA,TGCGCCAGCGGCCGGGAAGACGTGGATACGCAGTATTTT,CASGREDVDTQYF
TRBV7-2,TRBJ1-2,many,TRBD1,TGTGCCAGCAGCTTAGGCGGGACAGGGACGGGCTCCTATGGCTACACCTTC,CASSLGGTGTGSYGYTF
TRBV28,TRBJ2-7,NA,NA,TGTGCCAGCAGTCCCCGGACAGCTGAACCGGGGCAGTACTTC,CASSPRTAEPGQYF
TRBV28,TRBJ2-3,few,NA,TGTGCCAGCAGCAGCCAGCAGAAAACGCAGTATTTT,CASSSQQKTQYF
TRBV29-1,TRBJ2-5,NA,NA,TGCAGCGTTAGGGGTCCCGAGACCCAGTACTTC,CSVRGPETQYF
TRBV7-2,TRBJ2-7,many,TRBD1,TGTGCCAGCAGCCGGGACAGGGTGGGCGAGCAGTACTTC,CASSRDRVGEQYF
TRBV7-8,TRBJ2-7,few,NA,TGTGCCAGCAGCTTAAGGGAGAAACTCTACGAGCAGTACTTC,CASSLREKLYEQYF